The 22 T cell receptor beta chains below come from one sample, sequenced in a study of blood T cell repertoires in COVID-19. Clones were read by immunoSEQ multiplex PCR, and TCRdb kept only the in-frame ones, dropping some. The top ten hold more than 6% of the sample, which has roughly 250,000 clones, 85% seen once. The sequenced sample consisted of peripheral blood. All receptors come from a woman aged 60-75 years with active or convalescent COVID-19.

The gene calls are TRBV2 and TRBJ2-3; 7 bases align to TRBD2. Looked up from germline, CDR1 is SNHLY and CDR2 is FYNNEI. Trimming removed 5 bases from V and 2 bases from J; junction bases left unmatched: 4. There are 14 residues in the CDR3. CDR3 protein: CASSSAGNTDTQYF. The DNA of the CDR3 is TGTGCCAGCAGTTCAGCGGGGAACACAGATACGCAGTATTTT.

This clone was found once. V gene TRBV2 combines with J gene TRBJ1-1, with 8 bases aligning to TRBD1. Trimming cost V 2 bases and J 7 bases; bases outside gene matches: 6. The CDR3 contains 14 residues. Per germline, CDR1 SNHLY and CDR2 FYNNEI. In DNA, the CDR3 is TGTGCCAGCAGTGAACAGGGGGCGTTCGTTGAAGCTTTCTTT. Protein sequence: CASSEQGAFVEAFF.

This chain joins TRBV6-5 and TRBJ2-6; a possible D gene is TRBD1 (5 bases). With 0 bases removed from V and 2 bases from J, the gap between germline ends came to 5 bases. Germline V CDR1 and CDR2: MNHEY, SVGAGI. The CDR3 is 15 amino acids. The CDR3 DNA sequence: TGTGCCAGCAGTTACTCAGGGGCTGGGGCCAACGTCCTGACTTTC. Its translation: CASSYSGAGANVLTF.

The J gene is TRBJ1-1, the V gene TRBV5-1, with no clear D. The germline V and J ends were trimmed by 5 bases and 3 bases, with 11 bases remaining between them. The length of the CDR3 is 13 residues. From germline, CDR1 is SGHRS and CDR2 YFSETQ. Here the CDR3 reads CASRVESDTEAFF. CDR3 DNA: TGCGCCAGCAGGGTCGAGTCGGACACTGAAGCTTTCTTT.

In nucleotides, the CDR3 is TGTGCCAGCAGTGATACAGGGGACACTGAAGCTTTCTTT. Its translation: CASSDTGDTEAFF. The chain has TRBV6-4 and TRBJ1-1, with 7 bases lining up with TRBD1. CDR3 length: 13 amino acids. V gave up 3 bases and J gave up 3 bases; unmatched junction bases: 1. The germline V gene encodes CDR1 MRHNA and CDR2 SNTAGT.

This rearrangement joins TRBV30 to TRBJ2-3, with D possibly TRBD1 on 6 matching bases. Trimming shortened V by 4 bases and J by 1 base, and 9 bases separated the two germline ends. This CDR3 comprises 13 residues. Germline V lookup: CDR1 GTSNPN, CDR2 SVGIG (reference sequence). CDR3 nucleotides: TGTGCCTGGAATGCAGGGGGCACAGATACGCAGTATTTT. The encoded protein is CAWNAGGTDTQYF.

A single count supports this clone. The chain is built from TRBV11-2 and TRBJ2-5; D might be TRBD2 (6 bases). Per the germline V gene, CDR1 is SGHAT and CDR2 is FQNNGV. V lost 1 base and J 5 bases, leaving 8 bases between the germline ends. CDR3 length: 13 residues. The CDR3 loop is CASSLGLVETQYF. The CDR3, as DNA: TGTGCCAGCAGCTTAGGACTAGTGGAGACCCAGTACTTC.

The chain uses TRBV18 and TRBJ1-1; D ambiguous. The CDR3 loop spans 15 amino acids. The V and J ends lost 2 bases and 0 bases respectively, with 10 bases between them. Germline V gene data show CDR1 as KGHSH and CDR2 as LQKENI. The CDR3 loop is CASSPNGELNTEAFF. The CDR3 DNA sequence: TGTGCCAGCTCACCAAACGGGGAATTGAACACTGAAGCTTTCTTT.

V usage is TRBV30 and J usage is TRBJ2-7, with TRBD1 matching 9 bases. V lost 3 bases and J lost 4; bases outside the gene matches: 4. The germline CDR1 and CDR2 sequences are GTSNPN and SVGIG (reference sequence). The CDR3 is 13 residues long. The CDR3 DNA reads TGTGCCTGGAGCCGGGACAGGGCATACGAGCAGTACTTC. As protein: CAWSRDRAYEQYF.

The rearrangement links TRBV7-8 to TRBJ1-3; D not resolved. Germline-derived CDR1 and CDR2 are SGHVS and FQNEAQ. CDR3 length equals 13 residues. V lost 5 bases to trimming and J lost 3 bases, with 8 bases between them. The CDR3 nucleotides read TGTGCCAGCAGCCGGGTGCGTGGAAACACCATATATTTT. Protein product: CASSRVRGNTIYF.

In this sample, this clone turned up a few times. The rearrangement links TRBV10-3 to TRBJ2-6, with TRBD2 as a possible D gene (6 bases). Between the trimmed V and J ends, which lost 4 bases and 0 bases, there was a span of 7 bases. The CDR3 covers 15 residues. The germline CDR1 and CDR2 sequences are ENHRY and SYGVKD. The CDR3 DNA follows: TGTGCCATCAGTGCGGAGGGCTCTGGGGCCAACGTCCTGACTTTC. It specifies CAISAEGSGANVLTF.

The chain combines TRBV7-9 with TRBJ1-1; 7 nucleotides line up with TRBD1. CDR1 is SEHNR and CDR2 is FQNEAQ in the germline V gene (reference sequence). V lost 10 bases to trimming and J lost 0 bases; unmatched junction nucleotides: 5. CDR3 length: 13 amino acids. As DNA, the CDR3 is TGTGCCACCCAACAGGGGCTGAACACTGAAGCTTTCTTT. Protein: CATQQGLNTEAFF.

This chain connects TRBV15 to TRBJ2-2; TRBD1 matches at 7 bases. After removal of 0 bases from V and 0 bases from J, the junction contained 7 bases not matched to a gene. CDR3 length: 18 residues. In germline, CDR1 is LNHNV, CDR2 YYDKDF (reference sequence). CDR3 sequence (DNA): TGTGCCACCAGCAGAGATTGGTTAGGGGGCGCGAACACCGGGGAGCTGTTTTTT. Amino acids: CATSRDWLGGANTGELFF. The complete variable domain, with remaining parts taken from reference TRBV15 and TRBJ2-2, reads DAMVIQNPRYQVTQFGKPVTLSCSQTLNHNVMYWYQQKSSQAPKLLFHYYDKDFNNEADTPDNFQSRRPNTSFCFLDIRSPGLGDTAMYLCATSRDWLGGANTGELFFGEGSRLTVL.

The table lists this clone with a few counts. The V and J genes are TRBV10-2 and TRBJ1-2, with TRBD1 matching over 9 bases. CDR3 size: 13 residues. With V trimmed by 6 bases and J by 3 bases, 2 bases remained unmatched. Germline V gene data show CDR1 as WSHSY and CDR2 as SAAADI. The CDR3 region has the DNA TGCGCCAGCAGCGGGACAGGGCACTATGGCTACACCTTC. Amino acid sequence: CASSGTGHYGYTF.

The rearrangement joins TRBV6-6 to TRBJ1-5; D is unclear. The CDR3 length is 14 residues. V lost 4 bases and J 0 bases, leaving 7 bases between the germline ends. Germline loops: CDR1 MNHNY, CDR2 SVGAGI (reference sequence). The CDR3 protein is CASSFTYSNQPQHF. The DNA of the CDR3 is TGTGCCAGCAGTTTCACTTATAGCAATCAGCCCCAGCATTTT.

DNA of the CDR3: TGTGCCAGCAGCCCAGGGGGACTCAATAATTCACCCCTCCACTTT. This translates into CASSPGGLNNSPLHF. V is TRBV3-1 (or the pseudogene TRBV3-2) and J is TRBJ1-6, with 7 bases fitting TRBD1. V shed 4 bases and J 5 bases; nucleotides not matched to a gene: 5. CDR1 is LGHDT, CDR2 YNNKEL, per germline (reference sequence). The CDR3 runs to 15 residues.

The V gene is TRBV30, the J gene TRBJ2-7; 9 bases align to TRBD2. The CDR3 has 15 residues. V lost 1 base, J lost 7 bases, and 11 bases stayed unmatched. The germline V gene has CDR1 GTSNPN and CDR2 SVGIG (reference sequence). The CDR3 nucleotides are TGTGCCTGGAGTGGTAAGAGACTAGCGGCTGGGGAGCAGTACTTC. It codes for CAWSGKRLAAGEQYF.

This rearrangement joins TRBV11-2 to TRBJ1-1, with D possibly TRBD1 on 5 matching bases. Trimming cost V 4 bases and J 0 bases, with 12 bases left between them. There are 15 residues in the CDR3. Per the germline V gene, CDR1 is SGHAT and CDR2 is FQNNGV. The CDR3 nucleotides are TGTGCCAGCAGCTCCGTTGGGGCCTTGAACACTGAAGCTTTCTTT. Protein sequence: CASSSVGALNTEAFF.

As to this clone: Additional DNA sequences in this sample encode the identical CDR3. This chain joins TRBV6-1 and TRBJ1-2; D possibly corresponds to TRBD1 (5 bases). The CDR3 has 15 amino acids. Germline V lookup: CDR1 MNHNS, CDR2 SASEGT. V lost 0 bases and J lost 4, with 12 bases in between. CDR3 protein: CASSEARGGVYGYTF. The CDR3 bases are TGTGCCAGCAGTGAAGCACGGGGGGGGGTCTATGGCTACACCTTC.

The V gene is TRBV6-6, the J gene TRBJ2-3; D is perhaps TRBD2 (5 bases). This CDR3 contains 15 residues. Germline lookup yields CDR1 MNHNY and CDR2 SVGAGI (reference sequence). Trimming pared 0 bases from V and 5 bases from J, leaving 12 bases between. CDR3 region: CASSYSRVVEDTQYF. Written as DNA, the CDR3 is TGTGCCAGCAGTTACTCGAGGGTCGTTGAAGATACGCAGTATTTT.

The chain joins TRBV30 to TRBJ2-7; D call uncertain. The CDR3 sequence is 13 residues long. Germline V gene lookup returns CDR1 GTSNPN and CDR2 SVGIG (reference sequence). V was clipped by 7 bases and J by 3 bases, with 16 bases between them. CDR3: CASTRPRIYEQYF. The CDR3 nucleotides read TGTGCCTCGACGAGGCCGCGGATCTACGAGCAGTACTTC.

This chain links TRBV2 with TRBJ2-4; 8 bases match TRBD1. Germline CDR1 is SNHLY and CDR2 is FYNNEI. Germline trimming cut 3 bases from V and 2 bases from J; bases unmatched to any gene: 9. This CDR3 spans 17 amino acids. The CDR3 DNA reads TGTGCCAGCAGTGATTCCCCGACAGGGGTTTCCAAAAACATTCAGTACTTC. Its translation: CASSDSPTGVSKNIQYF.